The entry below describes one TCR beta chain. The antigen is undetermined. Clones were read by immunoSEQ multiplex PCR, and TCRdb kept only the in-frame ones, dropping some. The sample lists some 2,000,000 clones, 95% seen once, with roughly 0.13% in the top ten. The entry originates in a study of shared clonotypes between healthy human individuals. Study-level points and caveats: Read depth was anticipated to influence clonotype sharing among donors. Of the naive CD4 clonotypes, about 5% were shared across a few donors. Donors were few, which limited the genetic and exposure-history diversity represented.

The ends lost 4 bases at V and 1 base at J; junction bases unmatched: 6. Germline CDR1 SGHNT, CDR2 YYREEE (reference sequence). CDR3 size: 17 residues. Sequenced sample: naive CD4+ T cells sorted from blood. Stated subset: CD45RA+ positively selected. V is TRBV5-4 and J is TRBJ2-5, with 14 bases identical to TRBD2. This receptor was taken from a man aged 18 to 30 in good health. The CDR3 region has the DNA TGTGCCAGCAGCCCCGGACTAGCGGGGGGTTTCCAAGAGACCCAGTACTTC. It yields the protein CASSPGLAGGFQETQYF. The whole variable domain, filled in from reference TRBV5-4 and TRBJ2-5, reads ETGVTQSPTHLIKTRGQQVTLRCSSQSGHNTVSWYQQALGQGPQFIFQYYREEENGRGNFPPRFSGLQFPNYSSELNVNALELDDSALYLCASSPGLAGGFQETQYFGPGTRLLVL.